The clone carrying this T cell receptor beta chain was picked up a small number of times. There are 14 residues in the CDR3. Trimming took 4 bases from V and 4 from J; bases not matched to a gene: 6. Germline V gives CDR1 SGHRS, CDR2 YFSETQ. These data originate in a study of T-cell reconstitution after alpha-beta-depleted transplantation in children. The library targeted TCRbeta and was prepared with unique molecular identifiers. Each CDR3 protein gets one entry after TCRdb re-called the PCR reads with MiXCR. The sample includes over 400,000 distinct CDR3 sequences, 43% of them seen just once. Specimen: PBMCs, collected before TCRalphabeta/CD19-depleted stem cell transplant. The receptor's source is a girl aged 2 to 10 with aplastic anemia, due to receive a stem cell transplant. The chain employs TRBV5-1 and TRBJ2-3; 7 bases line up with TRBD2. The CDR3: CASSISGKADTQYF. The CDR3 nucleotides read TGCGCCAGCAGCATCAGCGGGAAGGCAGATACGCAGTATTTT.